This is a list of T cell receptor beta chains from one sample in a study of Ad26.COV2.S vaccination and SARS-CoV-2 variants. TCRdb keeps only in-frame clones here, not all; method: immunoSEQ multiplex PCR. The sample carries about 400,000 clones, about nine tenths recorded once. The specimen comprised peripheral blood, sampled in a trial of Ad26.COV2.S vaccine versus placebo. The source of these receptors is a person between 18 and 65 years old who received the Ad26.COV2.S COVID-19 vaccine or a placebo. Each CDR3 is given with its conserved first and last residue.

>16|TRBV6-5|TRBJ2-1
CASSYSREFTYNEQFF
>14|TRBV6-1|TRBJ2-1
CASSERKGLNEQFF
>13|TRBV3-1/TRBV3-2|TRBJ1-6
CASSPQAGAPLHF
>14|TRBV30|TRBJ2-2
CAWRRAGRTGELFF
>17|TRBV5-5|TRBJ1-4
CASSSGLLPNLNEKLFF
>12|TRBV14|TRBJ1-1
CASSQDDTEAFF
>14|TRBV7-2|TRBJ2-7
CASSSGFGLREQYF
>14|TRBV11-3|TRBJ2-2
CASSLAPNTGELFF
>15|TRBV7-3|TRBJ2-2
CASSFMTSGSGELFF
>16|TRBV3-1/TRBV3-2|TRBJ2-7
CASSIWGRISVYEQYF
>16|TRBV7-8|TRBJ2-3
CASSLLSPSPTDTQYF
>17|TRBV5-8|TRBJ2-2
CASSLEIGTGIIGELFF
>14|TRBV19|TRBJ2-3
CASSLRTTPDTQYF
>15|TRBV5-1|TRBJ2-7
CASSLEGRMVDEQYF
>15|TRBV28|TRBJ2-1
CASRGSAPAHNEQFF
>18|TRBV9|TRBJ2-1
CASSVLPLSGGVYNEQFF
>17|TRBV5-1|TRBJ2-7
CASSLGPSDRGHLEQYF
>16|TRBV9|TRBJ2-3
CASSVSGSWNTDTQYF
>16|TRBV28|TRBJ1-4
CASTPNPGTGVGKLFF
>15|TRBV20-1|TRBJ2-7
CSASSPDGSSYEQYF
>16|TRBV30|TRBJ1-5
CAWSGLQGGGNQPQHF
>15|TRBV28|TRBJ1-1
CASSLGGRKDTEAFF
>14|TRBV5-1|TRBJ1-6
CASRGDRVDSPLHF
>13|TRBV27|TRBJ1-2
CASSSRTGLSYTF
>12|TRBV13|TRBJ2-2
CASSLGRDQLFF
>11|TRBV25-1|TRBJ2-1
CASSENNEQFF
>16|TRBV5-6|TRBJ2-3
CASSRGLAGVLDTQYF
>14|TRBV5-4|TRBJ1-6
CASRQAANNSPLHF
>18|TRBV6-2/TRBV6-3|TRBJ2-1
CASSHLRLAGGPYNEQFF
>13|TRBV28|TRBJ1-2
CASSTDRGDGYTF
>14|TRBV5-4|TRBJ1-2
CASSGGGGSYGYTF
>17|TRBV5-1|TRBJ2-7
CASSLAFEGVSLDEQYF
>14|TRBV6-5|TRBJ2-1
CASSETSTHNEQFF
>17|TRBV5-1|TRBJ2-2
CASSSDEQAVGTGELFF
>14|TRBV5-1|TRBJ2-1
CASSFGTPHNEQFF
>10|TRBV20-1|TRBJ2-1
CSARANEQFF
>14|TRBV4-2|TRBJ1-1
CASSQDLGNTEAFF
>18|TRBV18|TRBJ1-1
CASSPRNRGIALNTEAFF
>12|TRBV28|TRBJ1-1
CASSLYVGEAFF
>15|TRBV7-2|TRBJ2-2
CASSLGTGMVGELFF